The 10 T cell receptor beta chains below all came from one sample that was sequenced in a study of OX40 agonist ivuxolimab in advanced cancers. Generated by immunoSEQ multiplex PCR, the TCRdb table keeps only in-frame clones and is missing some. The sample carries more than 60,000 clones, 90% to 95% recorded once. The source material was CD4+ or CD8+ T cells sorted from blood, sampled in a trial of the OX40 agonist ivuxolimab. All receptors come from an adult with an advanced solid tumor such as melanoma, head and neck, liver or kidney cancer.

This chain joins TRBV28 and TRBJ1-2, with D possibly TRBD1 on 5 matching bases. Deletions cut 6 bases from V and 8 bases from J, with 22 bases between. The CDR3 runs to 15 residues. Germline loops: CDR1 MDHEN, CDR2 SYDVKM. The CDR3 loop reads CASRGESLLVQGYTF. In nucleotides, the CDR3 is TGTGCCAGCAGAGGGGAATCCCTCCTTGTGCAAGGCTACACCTTC.

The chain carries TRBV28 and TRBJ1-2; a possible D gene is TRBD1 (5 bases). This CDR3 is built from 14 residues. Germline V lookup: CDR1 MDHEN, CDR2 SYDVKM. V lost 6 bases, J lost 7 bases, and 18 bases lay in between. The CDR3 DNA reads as TGTGCCAGCAGCCTACTCGGGGGGTTTTTTGGCTACACCTTC. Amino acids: CASSLLGGFFGYTF.

CDR3 in DNA: TGTGCCAGCAGACCCCGCACAGATACGCAGTATTTT. The encoded protein is CASRPRTDTQYF. V and J are TRBV7-9 and TRBJ2-3, with D unresolved. CDR3 length: 12 residues. Trimming removed 6 bases at V and 1 base at J, with 5 bases between. Germline V gene sequence: CDR1 SEHNR, CDR2 FQNEAQ (reference sequence).

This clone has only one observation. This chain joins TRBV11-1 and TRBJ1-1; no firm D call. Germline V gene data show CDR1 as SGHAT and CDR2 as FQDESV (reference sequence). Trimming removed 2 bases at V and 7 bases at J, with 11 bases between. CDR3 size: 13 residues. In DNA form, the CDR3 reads TGTGCCAGCAGCTTAAGTCCGGCGAATGAAGCTTTCTTT. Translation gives CASSLSPANEAFF.

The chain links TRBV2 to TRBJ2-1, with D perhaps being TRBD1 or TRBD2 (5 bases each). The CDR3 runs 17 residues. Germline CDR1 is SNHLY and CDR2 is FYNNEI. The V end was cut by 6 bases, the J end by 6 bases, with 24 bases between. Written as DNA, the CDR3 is TGTGCCAGCAGGCCCCCCCCGTCGACGGGGCCTGGCAATGAGCAGTTCTTC. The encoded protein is CASRPPPSTGPGNEQFF.

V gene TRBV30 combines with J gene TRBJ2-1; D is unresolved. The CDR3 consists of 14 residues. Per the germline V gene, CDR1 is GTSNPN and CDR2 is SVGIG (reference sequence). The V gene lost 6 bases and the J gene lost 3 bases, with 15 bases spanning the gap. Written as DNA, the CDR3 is TGTGCCTGCGGTCTTCGCAATTACTACAATGAGCAGTTCTTC. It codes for CACGLRNYYNEQFF. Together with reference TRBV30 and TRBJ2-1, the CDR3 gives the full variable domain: SQTIHQWPATLVQPVGSPLSLECTVEGTSNPNLYWYRQAAGRGLQLLFYSVGIGQISSEVPQNLSASRPQDRQFILSSKKLLLSDSGFYLCACGLRNYYNEQFFGPGTRLTVL.

CDR3 residues: CASSLAGRIRGYTF. The CDR3 DNA is TGTGCCAGCAGCTTAGCGGGACGAATTCGAGGCTACACCTTC. The chain has TRBV5-6 and TRBJ1-2, with D perhaps matching TRBD1 (5 bases). V was cut by 2 bases and J by 8 bases, with 16 bases left in between. This CDR3 has 14 amino acids. Germline CDR1 reads SGHDT; CDR2 reads YYEEEE.

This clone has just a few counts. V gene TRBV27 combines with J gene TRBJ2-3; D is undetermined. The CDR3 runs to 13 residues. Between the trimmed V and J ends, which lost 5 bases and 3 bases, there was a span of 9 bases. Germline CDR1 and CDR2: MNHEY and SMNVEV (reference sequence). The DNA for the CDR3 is TGTGCCAGCAGTCCTTGGGCAACAGATACGCAGTATTTT. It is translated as CASSPWATDTQYF.

The chain's CDR3 is CASSLSPSHYNEQFF. In nucleotides, the CDR3 is TGTGCCAGCAGCTTGTCCCCTAGCCATTACAATGAGCAGTTCTTC. This chain joins TRBV5-6 and TRBJ2-1; maybe TRBD2 (5 bases). Germline V CDR1 and CDR2: SGHDT, YYEEEE. This CDR3 contains 15 residues. V was clipped by 1 base and J by 4 bases, with 12 bases between them. The full variable domain, in which reference TRBV5-6 and TRBJ2-1 provide the parts outside the CDR3, is DAGVTQSPTHLIKTRGQQVTLRCSPKSGHDTVSWYQQALGQGPQFIFQYYEEEERQRGNFPDRFSGHQFPNYSSELNVNALLLGDSALYLCASSLSPSHYNEQFFGPGTRLTVL.

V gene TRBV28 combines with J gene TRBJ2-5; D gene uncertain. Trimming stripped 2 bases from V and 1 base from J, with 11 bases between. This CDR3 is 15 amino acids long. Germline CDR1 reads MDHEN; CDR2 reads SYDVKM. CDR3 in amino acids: CASSLGFNSQETQYF. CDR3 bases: TGTGCCAGCAGTTTAGGTTTTAACAGCCAAGAGACCCAGTACTTC. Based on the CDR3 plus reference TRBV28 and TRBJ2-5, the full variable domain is DVKVTQSSRYLVKRTGEKVFLECVQDMDHENMFWYRQDPGLGLRLIYFSYDVKMKEKGDIPEGYSVSREKKERFSLILESASTNQTSMYLCASSLGFNSQETQYFGPGTRLLVL.